The 20 T cell receptor beta chains listed next were all sequenced from one sample in a study of blood T cell repertoires in COVID-19. Using immunoSEQ multiplex PCR, the repertoire was profiled, and TCRdb retains in-frame clones only, with some absent. Counted here are 120,000 to 150,000 clones, roughly 80% occurring once; the ten biggest clones make up roughly 8%. The sequenced sample was peripheral blood. The receptors were gathered from a human donor with acute or convalescent COVID-19. The donor label of this sample is uncertain.

This clone is a singleton in its sample. This chain uses TRBV9 with TRBJ2-1; no reliable D call. This CDR3 has 14 amino acids. The ends were cut back, 6 bases at V and 0 bases at J, with 10 bases in the middle. Germline CDR1 SGDLS, CDR2 YYNGEE. CDR3 in amino acids: CASTRLSSYNEQFF. The CDR3 DNA is TGTGCCAGCACGAGACTTAGCTCCTACAATGAGCAGTTCTTC.

The V and J genes are TRBV5-4 and TRBJ2-1, with a possible D match to TRBD1 (6 bases). V lost 2 bases, J lost 4 bases, and 16 bases lay in between. CDR1 SGHNT and CDR2 YYREEE come from the germline V gene (reference sequence). The CDR3 has 16 amino acids. The DNA of the CDR3 is TGTGCCAGCAGCTTATCCCTCGAAACAGGGTACAATGAGCAGTTCTTC. Protein: CASSLSLETGYNEQFF.

The V call is TRBV14, the J call TRBJ1-1; D is unresolved. The CDR3 is 15 amino acids. The V end lost 3 bases, the J end lost 0 bases, and 11 bases lay between the germline ends. CDR1 and CDR2 (germline): SGHDN, FVKESK. CDR3 protein: CASSHSSWVNTEAFF. The CDR3 region has the DNA TGTGCCAGCAGCCATAGCTCCTGGGTGAACACTGAAGCTTTCTTT.

The chain uses TRBV4-1 and TRBJ2-5, with a weak D call TRBD2 (6 bases). CDR3 length: 16 amino acids. V gave up 1 base and J gave up 1 base, with 13 bases separating them. CDR1 is MGHRA and CDR2 is YSYEKL in the germline V gene. The CDR3 DNA sequence: TGCGCCAGCAGCCAAGGGAAGAGGGACTCCCAAGAGACCCAGTACTTC. Translated, it gives CASSQGKRDSQETQYF.

The chain recombines TRBV15 with TRBJ1-6; possibly TRBD1 for D (5 bases). The germline V and J ends were trimmed by 11 bases and 7 bases, with 24 bases remaining between them. The CDR3 sequence is 16 residues long. Germline V gene lookup returns CDR1 LNHNV and CDR2 YYDKDF (reference sequence). This CDR3 is CASGGGMGLRNSPLHF. CDR3 in DNA: TGTGCCTCCGGGGGGGGGATGGGCCTTCGGAATTCACCCCTCCACTTT.

This chain joins TRBV7-2 and TRBJ2-7; maybe TRBD2 (6 bases). In germline, CDR1 is SGHTA, CDR2 FQGNSA. The CDR3 spans 15 residues. V was clipped by 6 bases and J by 0 bases, with 15 bases between them. CDR3 loop: CASSSRPGVSYEQYV. CDR3 bases: TGTGCCAGCAGTTCCAGACCGGGGGTCTCCTACGAGCAGTACGTC.

The chain couples TRBV27 to TRBJ2-5; TRBD2 matches 8 bases. The V and J ends lost 5 bases and 5 bases, in that order; junction bases with no gene match: 7. This CDR3 is 14 amino acids long. CDR1 and CDR2 from the germline V gene are MNHEY and SMNVEV (reference sequence). DNA of the CDR3: TGTGCCAGCAGTAGTTTTCGGGGGGGGGAGACCCAGTACTTC. It translates to CASSSFRGGETQYF.

V gene TRBV5-1 combines with J gene TRBJ2-7; D remains ambiguous. V shed 4 bases and J shed 4 bases, with 12 bases lying between them. Germline CDR1 reads SGHRS; CDR2 reads YFSETQ. This CDR3 has 13 amino acids. The DNA of the CDR3 is TGCGCCAGCAGCGTTCCCGGCGGATACGAGCAGTACGTC. Translating gives CASSVPGGYEQYV.

The chain uses TRBV27 and TRBJ2-7; no definite D call. Germline V gene lookup returns CDR1 MNHEY and CDR2 SMNVEV (reference sequence). This CDR3 has 10 residues. Trimming removed 8 bases from V and 3 bases from J, with 5 bases in between. The CDR3 DNA follows: TGTGCCAGCGGCCGCTACGAGCAGTACTTC. Its protein product is CASGRYEQYF.

This clone showed up just once. The chain combines TRBV5-4 with TRBJ2-1; D not resolved. Germline V CDR1 and CDR2: SGHNT, YYREEE (reference sequence). Between the trimmed V and J ends, which lost 5 bases and 10 bases, there was a span of 10 bases. The CDR3 extends over 11 amino acids. CDR3 DNA: TGTGCCAGCAGTTTCGGTCCAGAGCAGTTCTTC. Its translation: CASSFGPEQFF.

The chain couples TRBV27 to TRBJ1-6; weak D call: TRBD1 (6 bases). This CDR3 comprises 17 residues. The germline V gene encodes CDR1 MNHEY and CDR2 SMNVEV (reference sequence). The germline V and J ends were trimmed by 7 bases and 3 bases, with 19 bases remaining between them. CDR3 loop: CASTPLTGYNYNSPLHF. The CDR3 coding sequence is TGTGCCAGCACCCCTTTGACAGGCTACAACTATAATTCACCCCTCCACTTT.

This clone has more than one count but fewer than ten. This chain connects TRBV6-7 to TRBJ1-2, with 7 bases lining up with TRBD1. TRBV6-7 is an open reading frame whose function is uncertain. After removal of 8 bases from V and 5 bases from J, the junction contained 14 bases not matched to a gene. The CDR3 contains 15 residues. The CDR3 spells CASLRERGLSYGYTF. CDR3 bases: TGTGCCAGCCTAAGGGAGAGGGGGCTTTCGTATGGCTACACCTTC.

This chain joins TRBV10-1 and TRBJ1-5; the D is unclear. CDR1 and CDR2 (germline): WNHNN, SYGVQD (reference sequence). The CDR3 consists of 15 residues. Trimming pared 0 bases from V and 3 bases from J, leaving 9 bases between. DNA of the CDR3: TGCGCCAGCAGTGAGTCGGTCCAGTCCAATCAGCCCCAGCATTTT. It specifies CASSESVQSNQPQHF.

The chain links TRBV6-1 to TRBJ2-7, with 7 bases aligning to TRBD2. The V gene end was trimmed by 0 bases and the J gene end by 9 bases; junction bases not matched to a gene: 17. Germline assignment: CDR1 MNHNS and CDR2 SASEGT. CDR3 length equals 17 residues. DNA for the CDR3: TGTGCCAGCAGTGAAGCCGGGGGGAGGACGTACCACCTGGGGCAGTACTTC. Its translation is CASSEAGGRTYHLGQYF.

The rearrangement joins TRBV3-1 (or the pseudogene TRBV3-2) to TRBJ1-5; no reliable D call. The CDR3 length is 13 residues. With 3 bases removed from V and 2 bases from J, the gap between germline ends came to 5 bases. Per germline, CDR1 LGHDT and CDR2 YNNKEL (reference sequence). CDR3 DNA: TGTGCCAGCAGCCACGGTCGCAATCAGCCCCAGCATTTT. It specifies CASSHGRNQPQHF.

The chain has TRBV10-2 and TRBJ1-2; TRBD1 is a possible D gene (6 bases). The CDR3 covers 13 residues. CDR1 WSHSY and CDR2 SAAADI come from the germline V gene. The V and J ends lost 6 bases and 4 bases respectively, with 12 bases between them. Here the CDR3 reads CASREGHGYGYTF. The CDR3 nucleotides read TGCGCCAGCAGGGAGGGACACGGCTATGGCTACACCTTC.

This chain uses TRBV5-5 with TRBJ2-7; D is possibly TRBD1 (5 bases). The CDR3 has 14 amino acids. CDR1 SGHKS and CDR2 YYEKEE come from the germline V gene (reference sequence). The germline V and J ends were trimmed by 0 bases and 3 bases, with 10 bases remaining between them. The CDR3 sequence is CASSLGQIYYEQYV. The CDR3 nucleotides are TGTGCCAGCAGCTTGGGACAGATTTACTACGAGCAGTACGTC.

V usage is TRBV4-1 and J usage is TRBJ2-4; D perhaps matches TRBD2 (5 bases). The length of the CDR3 is 13 residues. Trimming stripped 1 base from V and 9 bases from J, with 10 bases between. Germline loops: CDR1 MGHRA, CDR2 YSYEKL. The DNA for the CDR3 is TGCGCCAGCAGCCAAGGGGGAGAAGGCATTCAGTACTTC. Translating gives CASSQGGEGIQYF.

The chain carries TRBV5-1 and TRBJ1-2, with D possibly being TRBD1 (5 bases). CDR1 and CDR2 from the germline V gene are SGHRS and YFSETQ. Trimming took 1 base from V and 2 from J, leaving 9 bases between them. This CDR3 is built from 14 residues. The CDR3 nucleotides are TGCGCCAGCAGCTTGTCAGGGTCCAACTATGGCTACACCTTC. Translation: CASSLSGSNYGYTF.

The rearrangement joins TRBV11-2 to TRBJ2-3, with 7 bases lining up with TRBD1. CDR1 and CDR2 (germline): SGHAT, FQNNGV. The trim removed 5 bases at V and 6 bases at J, leaving 2 bases unmatched. CDR3 length equals 12 residues. DNA of the CDR3: TGTGCCAGCAGCCGACAGGGCGATACGCAGTATTTT. It yields the protein CASSRQGDTQYF. The variable domain in full, with the rest retrieved from reference TRBV11-2 and TRBJ2-3, is EAGVAQSPRYKIIEKRQSVAFWCNPISGHATLYWYQQILGQGPKLLIQFQNNGVVDDSQLPKDRFSAERLKGVDSTLKIQPAKLEDSAVYLCASSRQGDTQYFGPGTRLTVL.